Included here is one TCR beta chain sequence, with context. Its antigen is undetermined. This sample was taken from a study of blood T cells in healthy people across ages. The study, taken as a whole, reports: Donor CMV status was unknown, possibly confounding expanded clonotype changes. Per million T cells, TCR beta diversity dropped about linearly as age rose.

Alongside a J-beta primer mix, a sample-barcoded 5' primer served in a second PCR lasting about 7 to 11 cycles. A single record per CDR3 protein comes from TCRdb applying MiXCR to the 5' RACE reads. Among 1.5 million to 2 million distinct CDR3 sequences, about 31% were seen once, and the ten largest hold around 10%. Germline CDR1 and CDR2: SGHRS and YFSETQ. The CDR3 loop spans 15 amino acids. The V end lost 0 bases, the J end lost 4 bases, and 11 bases lay between the germline ends. This TCR was recovered from a woman younger than 45 in good health. Sequencing used blood. The J gene is TRBJ1-5, the V gene TRBV5-1, with a weak D call TRBD1 (6 bases). The CDR3 DNA reads TGCGCCAGCAGCTTGGCAGGACAGAGGAATCAGCCCCAGCATTTT. This codes for CASSLAGQRNQPQHF. Full variable domain (remainder filled in from reference TRBV5-1 and TRBJ1-5): KAGVTQTPRYLIKTRGQQVTLSCSPISGHRSVSWYQQTPGQGLQFLFEYFSETQRNKGNFPGRFSGRQFSNSRSEMNVSTLELGDSALYLCASSLAGQRNQPQHFGDGTRLSIL.